This TCR beta chain is drawn from a study of blood T cell repertoires in COVID-19. V dropped 0 bases and J dropped 4; count of bases not matched to a gene: 4. This CDR3 region has 17 residues. Germline V gene data show CDR1 as SGDLS and CDR2 as YYNGEE. Profiling relied on immunoSEQ multiplex PCR, and the TCRdb table lists in-frame clones only, not all of them. The data show about 75,000 clones, around 74% seen once. The clonotype originates from a woman aged 80 or over with active or convalescent COVID-19. V usage is TRBV9 and J usage is TRBJ2-1, with 13 nucleotides matching TRBD2. Input material: peripheral blood. CDR3 DNA: TGTGCCAGCAGCGTAGGACTAGCGGGAGGTACATACAATGAGCAGTTCTTC. Residues: CASSVGLAGGTYNEQFF.